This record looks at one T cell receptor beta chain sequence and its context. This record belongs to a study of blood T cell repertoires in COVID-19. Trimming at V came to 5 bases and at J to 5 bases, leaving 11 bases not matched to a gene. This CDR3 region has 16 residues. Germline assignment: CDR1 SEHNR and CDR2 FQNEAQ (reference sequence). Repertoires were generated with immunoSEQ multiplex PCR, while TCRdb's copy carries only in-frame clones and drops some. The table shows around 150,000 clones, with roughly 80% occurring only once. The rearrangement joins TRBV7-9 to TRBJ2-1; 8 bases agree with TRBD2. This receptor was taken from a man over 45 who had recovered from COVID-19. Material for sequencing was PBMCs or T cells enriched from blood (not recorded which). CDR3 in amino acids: CASSQGWTSRNNEQFF. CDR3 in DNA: TGTGCCAGCAGCCAGGGGTGGACTAGCAGGAACAATGAGCAGTTCTTC.